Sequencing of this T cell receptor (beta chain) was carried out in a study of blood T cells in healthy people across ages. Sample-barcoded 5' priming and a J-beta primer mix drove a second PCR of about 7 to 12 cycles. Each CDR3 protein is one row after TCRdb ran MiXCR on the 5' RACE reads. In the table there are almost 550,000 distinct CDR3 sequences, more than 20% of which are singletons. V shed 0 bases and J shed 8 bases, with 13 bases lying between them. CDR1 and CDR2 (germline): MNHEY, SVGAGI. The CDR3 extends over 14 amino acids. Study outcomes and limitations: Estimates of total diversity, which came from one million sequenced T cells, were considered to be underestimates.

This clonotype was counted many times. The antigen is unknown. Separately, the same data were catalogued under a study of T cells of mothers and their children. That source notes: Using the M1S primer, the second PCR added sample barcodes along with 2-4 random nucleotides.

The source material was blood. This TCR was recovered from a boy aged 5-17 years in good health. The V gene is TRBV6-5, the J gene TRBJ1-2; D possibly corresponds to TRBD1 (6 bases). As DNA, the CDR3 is TGTGCCAGCAGTTACTCGATAGGGGGGGTAGGCTACACCTTC. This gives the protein CASSYSIGGVGYTF.